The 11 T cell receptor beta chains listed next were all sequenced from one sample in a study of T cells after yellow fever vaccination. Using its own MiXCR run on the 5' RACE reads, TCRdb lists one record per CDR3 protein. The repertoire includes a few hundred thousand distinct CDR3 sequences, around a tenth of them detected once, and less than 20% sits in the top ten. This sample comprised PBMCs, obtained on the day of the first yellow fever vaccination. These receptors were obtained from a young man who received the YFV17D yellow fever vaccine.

The CDR3 is CSAKAPYNSPLHF. In DNA, the CDR3 is TGCAGTGCTAAGGCACCTTATAATTCACCCCTCCACTTT. The V and J genes are TRBV20-1 and TRBJ1-6; D is ambiguous. The CDR3 loop spans 13 amino acids. With 4 bases removed from V and 4 bases from J, the gap between germline ends came to 8 bases. The germline gives CDR1 DFQATT, CDR2 SNEGSKA (reference sequence).

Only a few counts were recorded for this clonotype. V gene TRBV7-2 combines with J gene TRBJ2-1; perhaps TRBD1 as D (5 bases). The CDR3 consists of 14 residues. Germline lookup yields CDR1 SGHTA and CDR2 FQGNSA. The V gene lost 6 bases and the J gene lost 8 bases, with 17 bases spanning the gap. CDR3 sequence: CASRQSQGSDEQFF. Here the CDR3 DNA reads TGTGCCAGCAGACAATCGCAGGGTTCTGATGAGCAGTTCTTC.

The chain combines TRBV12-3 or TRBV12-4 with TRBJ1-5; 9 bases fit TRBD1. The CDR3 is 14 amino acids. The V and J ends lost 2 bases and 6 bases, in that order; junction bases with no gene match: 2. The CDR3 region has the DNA TGTGCCAGCAGTTTATCACAGGGGGCTCAGCCCCAGCATTTT. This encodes CASSLSQGAQPQHF.

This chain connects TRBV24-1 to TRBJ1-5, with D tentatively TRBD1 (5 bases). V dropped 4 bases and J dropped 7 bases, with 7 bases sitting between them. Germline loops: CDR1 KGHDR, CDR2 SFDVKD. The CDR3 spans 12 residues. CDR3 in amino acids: CATSEGRQPQHF. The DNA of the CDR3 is TGTGCCACCAGTGAGGGACGCCAGCCCCAGCATTTT.

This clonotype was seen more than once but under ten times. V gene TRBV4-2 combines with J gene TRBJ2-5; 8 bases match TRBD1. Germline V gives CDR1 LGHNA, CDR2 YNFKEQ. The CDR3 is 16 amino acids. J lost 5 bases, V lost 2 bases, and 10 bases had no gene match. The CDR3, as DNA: TGTGCCAGCAGCCAAAGTGACAGGGGAGAGGGGGAGACCCAGTACTTC. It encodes CASSQSDRGEGETQYF.

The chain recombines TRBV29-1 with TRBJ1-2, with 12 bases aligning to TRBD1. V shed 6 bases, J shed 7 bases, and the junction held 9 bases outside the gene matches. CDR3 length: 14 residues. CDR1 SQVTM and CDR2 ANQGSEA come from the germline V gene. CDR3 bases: TGCAGCGTCATCCGGGACAGGGGGCAATCTGGCTACACCTTC. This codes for CSVIRDRGQSGYTF.

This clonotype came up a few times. Written as DNA, the CDR3 is TGTGCCAGCAGTTACTCGACGGTGGGCGGGGAGCTGTTTTTT. Protein sequence: CASSYSTVGGELFF. The genes are TRBV6-5 and TRBJ2-2, with D hard to call. Germline V gene sequence: CDR1 MNHEY, CDR2 SVGAGI. With 0 bases removed from V and 7 bases from J, the gap between germline ends came to 9 bases. There are 14 residues in the CDR3.

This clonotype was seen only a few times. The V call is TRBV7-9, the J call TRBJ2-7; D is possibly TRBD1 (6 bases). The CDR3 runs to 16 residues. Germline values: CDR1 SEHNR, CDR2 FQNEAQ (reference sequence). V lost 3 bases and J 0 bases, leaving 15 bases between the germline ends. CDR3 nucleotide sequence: TGTGCCAGCAGCTTGACCAGGGGCCAAATCTCCTACGAGCAGTACTTC. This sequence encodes CASSLTRGQISYEQYF. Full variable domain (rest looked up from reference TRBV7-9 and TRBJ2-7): DTGVSQNPRHKITKRGQNVTFRCDPISEHNRLYWYRQTLGQGPEFLTYFQNEAQLEKSRLLSDRFSAERPKGSFSTLEIQRTEQGDSAMYLCASSLTRGQISYEQYFGPGTRLTVT.

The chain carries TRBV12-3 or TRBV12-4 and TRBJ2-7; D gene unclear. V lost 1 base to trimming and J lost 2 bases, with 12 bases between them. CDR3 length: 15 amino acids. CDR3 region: CASSLVYRAPYEQYF. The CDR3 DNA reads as TGTGCCAGCAGTTTAGTATATAGGGCACCCTACGAGCAGTACTTC.

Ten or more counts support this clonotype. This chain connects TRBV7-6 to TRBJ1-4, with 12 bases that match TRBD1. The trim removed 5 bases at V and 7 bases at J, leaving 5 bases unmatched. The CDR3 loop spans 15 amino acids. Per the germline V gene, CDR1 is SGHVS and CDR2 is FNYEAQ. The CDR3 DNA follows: TGTGCCAGCAGCGGGACAGGGGGCGCCGGTGAAAAACTGTTTTTT. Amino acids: CASSGTGGAGEKLFF.

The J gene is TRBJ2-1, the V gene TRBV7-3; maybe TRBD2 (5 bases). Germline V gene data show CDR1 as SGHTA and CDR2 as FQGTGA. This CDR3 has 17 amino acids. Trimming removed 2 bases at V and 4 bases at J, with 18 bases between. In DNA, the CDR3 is TGTGCCAGCAGCTTACGATTGGGGAGATTCTCATACAATGAGCAGTTCTTC. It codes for CASSLRLGRFSYNEQFF.